This entry lists 23 T cell receptor beta chains sequenced from one sample in a study of T cells in Graves' hyperthyroidism and ophthalmopathy (dated by TCRdb to the late 2010s). Library preparation employed multiplex PCR. Sequencing instrument: Illumina HiSeq 2000. The TCR beta CDR3 regions were amplified from RNA transcripts. For the first round of RT-PCR on the TCR CDR3, the HTBI primer set was used together with the Qiagen OneStep RT-PCR kit. TCRdb cleaned the public reads at Q25 with fastp, built clones with MiXCR and kept in-frame beta chains. Rows with one shared CDR3 protein collapse into an entry with the most common genes and DNA. The sample table contains 500,000 to 600,000 distinct CDR3 sequences; only one count was recorded for over 15% of them. 15% to 20% of the sample is held by the ten biggest clonotypes. Sequencing was performed on blood. The receptors come from a woman under 30 with Graves' hyperthyroidism.

In nucleotides, the CDR3 is TGTGCCAGCAGTGGATCCCCGGCCCGTGGGTTGTATTTT. It is translated as CASSGSPARGLYF. This rearrangement joins TRBV27 to TRBJ2-3; D gene uncertain. The length of the CDR3 is 13 residues. Trimming shortened V by 5 bases and J by 14 bases, and 20 bases separated the two germline ends. In germline, CDR1 is MNHEY, CDR2 SMNVEV (reference sequence).

This clonotype appeared many times. CDR3 loop: CASRQPGQGWAGELFF. CDR3 DNA: TGTGCCAGCAGACAACCGGGACAGGGGTGGGCCGGGGAGCTGTTTTTT. The genes are TRBV11-3 and TRBJ2-2, with 10 bases identical to TRBD1. The CDR3 sequence is 16 residues long. With V trimmed by 6 bases and J by 6 bases, 10 bases remained unmatched. Germline CDR1 reads SGHNT; CDR2 reads YENEEA. The variable domain in full, with the rest retrieved from reference TRBV11-3 and TRBJ2-2, is EAGVVQSPRYKIIEKKQPVAFWCNPISGHNTLYWYLQNLGQGPELLIRYENEEAVDDSQLPKDRFSAERLKGVDSTLKIQPAELGDSAVYLCASRQPGQGWAGELFFGEGSRLTVL.

The sample holds many counts of this clonotype. The CDR3 sequence is CASRLSRVNTEAFF. The DNA of the CDR3 is TGTGCCAGCCGGCTTTCCAGGGTGAACACTGAAGCTTTCTTT. This sequence joins TRBV2 and TRBJ1-1, with D possibly being TRBD1 (5 bases). The germline gives CDR1 SNHLY, CDR2 FYNNEI. The V end lost 8 bases, the J end lost 0 bases, and 13 bases lay between the germline ends. The CDR3 runs 14 residues.

The table lists this clonotype with many counts. The chain joins TRBV28 to TRBJ2-1; 9 bases align to TRBD2. Germline V gene data show CDR1 as MDHEN and CDR2 as SYDVKM. CDR3 length equals 14 residues. The V gene end was trimmed by 3 bases and the J gene end by 6 bases; junction bases not matched to a gene: 3. The CDR3 nucleotides read TGTGCCAGCAGTTTGGGGCGGGAGGGCAATGAGCAGTTCTTC. Translated, it gives CASSLGREGNEQFF.

The rearrangement links TRBV15 to TRBJ2-3; D gene uncertain. V gave up 2 bases and J gave up 3 bases, with 6 bases separating them. The CDR3 has 13 residues. CDR1 and CDR2 (germline): LNHNV, YYDKDF (reference sequence). Here the CDR3 reads CATSRPATDTQYF. The CDR3 region has the DNA TGTGCCACCAGCAGACCAGCAACAGATACGCAGTATTTT.

This clonotype was seen many times. This chain connects TRBV12-3 or TRBV12-4 to TRBJ2-1; 10 nucleotides match TRBD2. The CDR3 contains 18 residues. Unmatched junction bases numbered 14, after V lost 6 bases and J lost 3 bases. The CDR3 reads CASRPTWLAGGVYNEQFF. Here the CDR3 DNA reads TGTGCCAGCAGGCCCACTTGGTTAGCGGGAGGCGTCTACAATGAGCAGTTCTTC.

V gene TRBV19 combines with J gene TRBJ1-2; 7 nucleotides agree with TRBD1. CDR1 and CDR2 from the germline V gene are LNHDA and SQIVND (reference sequence). The CDR3 totals 12 residues. V lost 7 bases to trimming and J lost 2 bases; unmatched junction nucleotides: 1. Written as DNA, the CDR3 is TGTGCCAGTATGACAGGGAACTATGGCTACACCTTC. This sequence encodes CASMTGNYGYTF.

As for this clonotype: This may come from a read error, since a much larger clone is one base off. This chain connects TRBV7-2 to TRBJ1-1; D uncertain. The CDR3 length is 14 residues. Germline loops: CDR1 SGHTA, CDR2 FQGNSA. V was pared by 5 bases and J by 3 bases, with 13 bases between. The CDR3 DNA reads as TGTGCCAGCAGCCCGACCGGCACGCACACTGAAGCTTTCTTT. Protein: CASSPTGTHTEAFF.

This clonotype was observed at least ten times. The chain uses TRBV6-6 and TRBJ2-1, with 12 bases fitting TRBD2. The V gene's germline CDR1 is MNHNY and CDR2 SVGAGI (reference sequence). This CDR3 comprises 15 residues. Trimming removed 1 base from V and 9 bases from J; junction bases left unmatched: 4. DNA for the CDR3: TGTGCCAGCAGTTACTTCAAGACTAGCGGGAGTGAGCAGTTCTTC. Its protein is CASSYFKTSGSEQFF.

This clonotype was found a few times. The chain carries TRBV4-3 and TRBJ2-7; D is uncertain. CDR3 length: 14 residues. V dropped 0 bases and J dropped 2 bases, with 8 bases sitting between them. Germline loops: CDR1 LGHNA, CDR2 YSLEER. The CDR3 DNA sequence: TGCGCCAGCAGCCAAGATCCCGGTCCCTACGAGCAGTACTTC. Protein product: CASSQDPGPYEQYF.

The table lists this clonotype with many counts. This chain links TRBV12-3 or TRBV12-4 with TRBJ2-5; 12 nucleotides agree with TRBD2. This CDR3 contains 16 residues. V trimming: 6 bases; J trimming: 4 bases; junction bases outside the gene matches: 9. CDR3 DNA sequence: TGTGCCAGCAGACCTAGCCTAGCGGGAGGGCCAGAGACCCAGTACTTC. It specifies CASRPSLAGGPETQYF.

This clonotype was counted once. The CDR3 protein is CASSQGLAGGSYNEQFF. The CDR3 bases are TGTGCCAGCAGCCAAGGACTAGCGGGAGGTTCCTACAATGAGCAGTTCTTC. The chain links TRBV27 to TRBJ2-1; 14 bases agree with TRBD2. CDR3 length: 17 residues. V shed 6 bases, J shed 1 base, and the junction held 5 bases outside the gene matches. Per the germline V gene, CDR1 is MNHEY and CDR2 is SMNVEV (reference sequence).

V usage is TRBV7-2 and J usage is TRBJ2-2; 7 bases map to TRBD2. This CDR3 contains 14 residues. Germline V lookup: CDR1 SGHTA, CDR2 FQGNSA. With 6 bases clipped from V and 3 bases from J, the junction kept 4 bases outside the gene matches. Written as DNA, the CDR3 is TGTGCCAGCAGGCGGGAGCCCCACACCGGGGAGCTGTTTTTT. This translates into CASRREPHTGELFF.

Comments on this clonotype: A single base separates this from a much larger clone, so it may be a read error. The genes are TRBV10-3 and TRBJ2-1, with 11 bases lining up with TRBD2. With the DNA end fitting TRBJ2-7 better, the J assignment may be wrong. Germline V gives CDR1 ENHRY, CDR2 SYGVKD. The length of the CDR3 is 16 residues. CDR3 amino acids: CAISEAGTSGYNEQYF. CDR3 nucleotides: TGTGCCATCAGTGAGGCCGGGACTAGCGGATACAATGAGCAGTACTTC.

This clonotype was seen at least ten times. The chain has TRBV20-1 and TRBJ2-5; the D gene is possibly TRBD1 (7 bases). The CDR3 spans 15 residues. Trimming cost V 0 bases and J 5 bases, with 16 bases left between them. Germline V CDR1 and CDR2: DFQATT, SNEGSKA (reference sequence). The CDR3 protein is CSAREGRGDRETQYF. The CDR3 region has the DNA TGCAGTGCTAGAGAAGGCAGGGGGGACCGCGAGACCCAGTACTTC.

This clonotype showed up just a few times. This chain links TRBV12-3 or TRBV12-4 with TRBJ1-1; 8 nucleotides align to TRBD1. The trim removed 6 bases at V and 0 bases at J, leaving 3 bases unmatched. The CDR3 is 14 amino acids. CDR3 in DNA: TGTGCCAGCAGCAAGGGACAGGTGAACACTGAAGCTTTCTTT. This encodes CASSKGQVNTEAFF.

At least ten counts were recorded for this clonotype. The chain recombines TRBV7-8 with TRBJ1-5; maybe TRBD1 (6 bases). V lost 5 bases and J 9 bases, leaving 20 bases between the germline ends. Germline CDR1 is SGHVS and CDR2 is FQNEAQ. CDR3 length: 15 amino acids. DNA for the CDR3: TGTGCCAGCAGCCTTGGGACCCGGGGGGCTTGGCCCCAGCATTTT. Translated, it gives CASSLGTRGAWPQHF.

In this sample, this clonotype turned up many times. V gene TRBV20-1 combines with J gene TRBJ1-1; the D is unclear. The CDR3 extends over 11 amino acids. The V end was cut by 4 bases, the J end by 1 base, with 4 bases between. In germline, CDR1 is DFQATT, CDR2 SNEGSKA (reference sequence). CDR3 DNA sequence: TGCAGTGCTAAGGCGAACACTGAAGCTTTCTTT. Its translation: CSAKANTEAFF.

This clonotype appeared many times. V is TRBV27 and J is TRBJ2-1; D call uncertain. The CDR3 loop spans 17 amino acids. V was clipped by 2 bases and J by 2 bases, with 16 bases between them. Germline V gene data show CDR1 as MNHEY and CDR2 as SMNVEV (reference sequence). In nucleotides, the CDR3 is TGTGCCAGCAGTTTAGGACCTCCAGATACAACCTACAATGAGCAGTTCTTC. Its protein product is CASSLGPPDTTYNEQFF.

This chain links TRBV5-6 with TRBJ2-7; 11 nucleotides align to TRBD2. The CDR3 contains 14 residues. Germline CDR1 reads SGHDT; CDR2 reads YYEEEE. Losses at the gene ends were 4 bases for V and 2 bases for J; bases not matched to a gene: 2. Here the CDR3 reads CASSTTSGTYEQYF. The CDR3 DNA reads TGTGCCAGCAGCACGACTAGCGGGACCTACGAGCAGTACTTC.

This clonotype came up a few times. The rearrangement joins TRBV20-1 to TRBJ1-6; 7 bases are shared with TRBD1. Trimming cost V 1 base and J 6 bases; bases outside gene matches: 3. Germline V gene data show CDR1 as DFQATT and CDR2 as SNEGSKA (reference sequence). This CDR3 is built from 14 residues. CDR3 sequence reads: CSARGGTANSPLHF. CDR3 in DNA: TGCAGTGCTAGAGGCGGGACAGCTAATTCACCCCTCCACTTT.

This chain uses TRBV6-1 with TRBJ2-7; D possibly corresponds to TRBD1 (5 bases). CDR3 length: 14 amino acids. Per the germline V gene, CDR1 is MNHNS and CDR2 is SASEGT. Trimming removed 6 bases from V and 3 bases from J, with 15 bases in between. This CDR3 reads CASSRVGPHYEQYF. CDR3 DNA sequence: TGTGCCAGCAGCCGTGTGGGGCCACACTACGAGCAGTACTTC.

The rearrangement joins TRBV19 to TRBJ2-2; 8 bases fit TRBD2. V lost 3 bases, J lost 4 bases, and 4 bases stayed unmatched. Germline CDR1 LNHDA, CDR2 SQIVND (reference sequence). The CDR3 consists of 15 residues. The CDR3 loop is CASSILGRATGELFF. Written as DNA, the CDR3 is TGTGCCAGTAGTATCCTCGGGAGGGCCACCGGGGAGCTGTTTTTT.